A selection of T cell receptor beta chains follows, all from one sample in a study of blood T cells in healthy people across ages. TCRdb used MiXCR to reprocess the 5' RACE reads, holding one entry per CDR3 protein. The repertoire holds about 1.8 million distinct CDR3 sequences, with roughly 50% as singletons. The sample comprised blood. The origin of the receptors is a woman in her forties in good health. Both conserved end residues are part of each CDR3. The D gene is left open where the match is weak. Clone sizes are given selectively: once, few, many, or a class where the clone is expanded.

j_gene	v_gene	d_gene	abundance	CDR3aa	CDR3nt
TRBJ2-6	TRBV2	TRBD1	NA	CASFLGQGYSGANVLTF	TGTGCCAGCTTTCTGGGACAGGGATACTCTGGGGCCAACGTCCTGACTTTC
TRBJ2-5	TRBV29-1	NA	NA	CSVEGGVEETQYF	TGCAGCGTTGAAGGGGGGGTCGAAGAGACCCAGTACTTC
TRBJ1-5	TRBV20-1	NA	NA	CSARDRGVLGSQPQHF	TGCAGTGCTAGAGATCGAGGGGTCCTTGGGTCCCAGCCCCAGCATTTT
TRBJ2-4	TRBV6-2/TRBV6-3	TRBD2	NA	CASIGTSGERDIQYF	TGTGCCAGCATCGGGACTAGCGGGGAAAGGGACATTCAGTACTTC
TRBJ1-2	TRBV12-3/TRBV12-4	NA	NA	CASGRLGTDYGYTF	TGTGCCAGCGGACGACTTGGGACGGACTATGGCTACACCTTC
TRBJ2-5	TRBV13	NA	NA	CASSPLDRDRETQYF	TGTGCCAGCAGCCCATTGGACCGAGACAGAGAGACCCAGTACTTC
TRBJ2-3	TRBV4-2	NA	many	CASSPSVFTDTQYF	TGTGCCAGCAGCCCTAGCGTATTCACAGATACGCAGTATTTT
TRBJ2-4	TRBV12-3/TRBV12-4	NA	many	CASSPKNIQYF	TGTGCCAGCAGCCCAAAAAACATTCAGTACTTC
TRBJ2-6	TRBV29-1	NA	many	CSVGQAHETLTF	TGCAGCGTTGGTCAAGCTCACGAGACCCTGACTTTC
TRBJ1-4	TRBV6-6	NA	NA	CASFRGNEKLFF	TGTGCCAGCTTCAGGGGTAATGAAAAACTGTTTTTT
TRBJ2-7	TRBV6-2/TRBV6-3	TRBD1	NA	CASNTNPTGSYEQYF	TGTGCCAGCAACACAAACCCGACAGGGAGCTACGAGCAGTACTTC
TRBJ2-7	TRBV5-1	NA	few	CASSLSQDYEQYF	TGCGCCAGCAGCTTATCCCAGGACTACGAGCAGTACTTC
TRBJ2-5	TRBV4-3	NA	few	CASSKARGPETQYF	TGCGCCAGCAGCAAAGCTCGGGGACCAGAGACCCAGTACTTC
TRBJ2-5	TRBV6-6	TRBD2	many	CASSYGGGETQYF	TGTGCCAGCAGTTACGGGGGAGGGGAGACCCAGTACTTC
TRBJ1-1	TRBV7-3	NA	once	CASSFRGGVQGPTEAFF	TGTGCCAGCAGCTTCCGAGGGGGGGTCCAAGGCCCCACTGAAGCTTTCTTT
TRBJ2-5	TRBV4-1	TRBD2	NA	CASSQASGGRWETQYF	TGCGCCAGCAGCCAAGCTAGCGGGGGGCGTTGGGAGACCCAGTACTTC
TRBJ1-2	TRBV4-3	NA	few	CASSQAGASGYGYTF	TGCGCCAGCAGCCAAGCAGGGGCAAGTGGTTATGGCTACACCTTC
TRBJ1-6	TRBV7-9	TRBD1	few	CASSFGGQHYNSPLHF	TGTGCCAGCAGCTTCGGGGGACAGCATTATAATTCACCCCTCCACTTT
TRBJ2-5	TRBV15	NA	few	CATSRGVGYGGNRVKETQYF	TGTGCCACCAGCAGGGGCGTGGGGTACGGGGGCAACCGGGTAAAAGAGACCCAGTACTTC
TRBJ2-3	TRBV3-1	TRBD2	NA	CASSQDSGGASDTQYF	TGTGCCAGCAGCCAGGATAGCGGGGGGGCATCAGATACGCAGTATTTT
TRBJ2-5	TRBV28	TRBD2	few	CATSPGGEQYF	TGTGCCACCTCACCGGGAGGTGAGCAGTACTTC
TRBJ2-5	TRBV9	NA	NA	CASSPLEGTPISEETQYF	TGTGCCAGCAGCCCGCTGGAGGGGACACCCATATCGGAAGAGACCCAGTACTTC
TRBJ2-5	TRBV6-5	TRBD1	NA	CASSGQGGQTQYF	TGTGCCAGCAGTGGACAGGGTGGGCAGACCCAGTACTTC
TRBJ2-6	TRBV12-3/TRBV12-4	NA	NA	CASSTEALISGANVLTF	TGTGCCAGCAGTACCGAGGCGCTCATCTCTGGGGCCAACGTCCTGACTTTC
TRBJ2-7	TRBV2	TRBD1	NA	CASNAGTGDPYEQYF	TGTGCCAGCAATGCCGGGACAGGGGACCCCTACGAGCAGTACTTC
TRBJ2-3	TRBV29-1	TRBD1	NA	CSAGQVSGTQYF	TGCAGCGCCGGACAGGTCTCTGGTACGCAGTATTTT
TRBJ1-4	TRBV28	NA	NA	CAIARGEKLFF	TGTGCCATAGCACGGGGGGAAAAACTGTTTTTT
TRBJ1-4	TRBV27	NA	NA	CASRTKRYEKLFF	TGTGCCAGTCGGACCAAGAGATATGAAAAACTGTTTTTT
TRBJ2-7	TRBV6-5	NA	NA	CASGYLKGGYEQYF	TGTGCCAGCGGTTACCTGAAGGGGGGCTACGAGCAGTACTTC
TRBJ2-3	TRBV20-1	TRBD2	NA	CSATLSGGAKDTQYF	TGCAGTGCCACCCTTAGCGGGGGGGCCAAGGATACGCAGTATTTT
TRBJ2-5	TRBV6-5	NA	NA	CASSYGSPAPETQYF	TGTGCCAGCAGTTACGGGAGCCCGGCCCCCGAGACCCAGTACTTC
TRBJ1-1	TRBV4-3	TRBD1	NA	CASSQGTGVTEAFF	TGCGCCAGCAGCCAAGGTACAGGGGTCACTGAAGCTTTCTTT
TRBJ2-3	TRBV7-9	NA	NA	CASSLVESTDTRYF	TGTGCCAGCAGCTTAGTTGAGAGCACAGATACGCGGTATTTT
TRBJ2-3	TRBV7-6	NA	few	CASSLAELYSDTQYF	TGTGCCAGCAGCTTAGCGGAGCTGTACTCCGATACGCAGTATTTT
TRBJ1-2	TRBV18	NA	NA	CASSTGWRDDGYTF	TGTGCCAGCTCAACGGGATGGCGCGATGATGGCTACACCTTC
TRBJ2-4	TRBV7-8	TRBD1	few	CASSAQLGQGGNIQYF	TGTGCCAGCAGCGCCCAGCTGGGACAGGGGGGGAACATTCAGTACTTC
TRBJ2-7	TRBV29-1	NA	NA	CSVEVRNYNEQYF	TGCAGCGTTGAAGTAAGAAACTACAATGAGCAGTACTTC
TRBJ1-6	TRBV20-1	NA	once	CSARDLLPSGHYNSPLHF	TGCAGTGCTAGAGATCTTCTACCCTCGGGACACTATAATTCACCCCTCCACTTT
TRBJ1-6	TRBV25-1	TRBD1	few	CASSGTTGYNSPLHF	TGTGCCAGCAGTGGGACGACAGGGTACAATTCACCCCTCCACTTT
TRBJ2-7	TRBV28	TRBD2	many	CASSPGTSYYEQYF	TGTGCCAGCAGCCCCGGGACTAGTTACTACGAGCAGTACTTC
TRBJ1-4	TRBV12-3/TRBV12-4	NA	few	CASSLQRRVGNEKLFF	TGTGCCAGCAGTTTGCAGAGGAGAGTGGGCAATGAAAAACTGTTTTTT
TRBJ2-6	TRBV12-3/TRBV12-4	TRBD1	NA	CASSSGQGGPGANVLTF	TGTGCCAGCAGTTCCGGACAGGGAGGCCCTGGGGCCAACGTCCTGACTTTC
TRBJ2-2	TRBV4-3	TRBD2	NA	CASSPGTSGVGTGELFF	TGCGCCAGCAGCCCGGGGACTAGCGGGGTGGGGACCGGGGAGCTGTTTTTT
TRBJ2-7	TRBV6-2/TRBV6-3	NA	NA	CASSYDTGPSYEQYF	TGTGCCAGCAGCTACGACACTGGCCCATCCTACGAGCAGTACTTC
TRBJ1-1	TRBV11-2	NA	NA	CASSPIAARGRLPEAFF	TGTGCCAGCAGCCCCATCGCCGCACGGGGCCGGTTGCCTGAAGCTTTCTTT
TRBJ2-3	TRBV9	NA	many	CASSVGGDTQYF	TGTGCCAGCAGCGTAGGGGGAGATACGCAGTATTTT
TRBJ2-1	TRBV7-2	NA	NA	CASSLGGVRKNERFF	TGTGCCAGCAGCTTAGGCGGGGTTCGTAAAAATGAGCGGTTCTTC
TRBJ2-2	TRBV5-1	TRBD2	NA	CASRSGVGELFF	TGCGCCAGCAGAAGCGGGGTCGGGGAGCTGTTTTTT
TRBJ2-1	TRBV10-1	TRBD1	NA	CASSAGTGGHNEQFF	TGCGCCAGCAGTGCCGGGACAGGGGGGCACAATGAGCAGTTCTTC
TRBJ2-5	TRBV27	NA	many	CASSSAGFGAGAGETQYF	TGTGCCAGCAGTTCCGCCGGTTTCGGCGCGGGGGCGGGAGAGACCCAGTACTTC
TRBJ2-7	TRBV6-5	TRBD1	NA	CACRKGQVQYF	TGTGCCTGCAGGAAAGGACAGGTCCAGTACTTC
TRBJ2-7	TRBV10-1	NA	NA	CASRGCEQYF	TGCGCCAGCAGGGGGTGCGAGCAGTACTTC
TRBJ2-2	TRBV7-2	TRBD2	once	CASSVRLAGGPNTGELFF	TGTGCCAGCAGCGTCAGACTAGCGGGGGGGCCGAACACCGGGGAGCTGTTTTTT
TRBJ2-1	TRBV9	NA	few	CASSVVGKRENEQFF	TGTGCCAGCAGCGTAGTCGGGAAACGGGAGAATGAGCAGTTCTTC
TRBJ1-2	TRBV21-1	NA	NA	CASSKVALDGYTF	TGTGCCAGCAGCAAAGTTGCTTTAGATGGCTACACCTTC